What follows are 19 T cell receptor beta chains derived from one specimen sequenced in a study of blood T cell repertoires in COVID-19. Here immunoSEQ multiplex PCR was the method, and the copy in TCRdb shows in-frame clones only, minus some. The table has a few hundred thousand clones, roughly 89% seen once. Source material: peripheral blood. These receptors originate from a man between 18 and 35 years old with COVID-19, enrolled during active disease.

The chain joins TRBV7-9 to TRBJ1-6; D unclear. V lost 3 bases and J 9 bases, leaving 15 bases between the germline ends. This CDR3 is built from 15 residues. The germline V gene encodes CDR1 SEHNR and CDR2 FQNEAQ (reference sequence). This CDR3 reads CASSFGSAIGSPLHF. The CDR3 bases are TGTGCCAGCAGCTTCGGGTCCGCAATTGGTTCACCCCTCCACTTT.

This clone was recorded only once. This rearrangement joins TRBV7-9 to TRBJ1-1; no reliable D call. Trimming shortened V by 2 bases and J by 0 bases, and 10 bases separated the two germline ends. The CDR3 totals 15 residues. Germline values: CDR1 SEHNR, CDR2 FQNEAQ (reference sequence). The DNA for the CDR3 is TGTGCCAGCAGCTTATCCTCGGTGATGAACACTGAAGCTTTCTTT. This encodes CASSLSSVMNTEAFF.

About this clone itself: This same CDR3 is encoded by further DNA sequences in the sample. The chain combines TRBV12-3 or TRBV12-4 with TRBJ2-7; D may be TRBD1 (6 bases). The CDR3 covers 13 residues. The germline V and J ends were trimmed by 6 bases and 1 base, with 10 bases remaining between them. The CDR3 sequence is CASSLTGSYEQYF. For the CDR3, the DNA is TGTGCCAGCAGCCTGACAGGATCCTACGAGCAGTACTTC.

V gene TRBV7-2 combines with J gene TRBJ2-7; 8 nucleotides align to TRBD1. Germline V gene data show CDR1 as SGHTA and CDR2 as FQGNSA. The CDR3 covers 15 residues. With V trimmed by 2 bases and J by 5 bases, 8 bases remained unmatched. CDR3 amino acids: CASSLLGQGANEQYF. CDR3 bases: TGTGCCAGCAGCTTACTAGGGCAGGGGGCAAACGAGCAGTACTTC.

V usage is TRBV29-1 and J usage is TRBJ2-5; the match to TRBD2 covers 11 bases. CDR3 length: 14 residues. V shed 1 base, J shed 6 bases, and the junction held 4 bases outside the gene matches. Germline V gives CDR1 SQVTM, CDR2 ANQGSEA. In DNA, the CDR3 is TGCAGCGTTGAAGGTAGCGGGAGGGGAAAGACCCAGTACTTC. It yields the protein CSVEGSGRGKTQYF.

The chain recombines TRBV3-1 (or the pseudogene TRBV3-2) with TRBJ2-6; no clear D. The CDR3 covers 17 residues. The V end was cut by 6 bases, the J end by 1 base, with 16 bases between. Looked up from germline, CDR1 is LGHDT and CDR2 is YNNKEL (reference sequence). CDR3 region: CASSPVYVLSGANVLTF. CDR3 bases: TGTGCCAGCAGTCCTGTCTACGTTTTGTCTGGGGCCAACGTCCTGACTTTC.

This clone is a singleton in its sample. The chain carries TRBV4-1 and TRBJ1-1; D uncertain. The CDR3 is 14 residues long. V was trimmed by 1 base and J by 8 bases, leaving 14 bases between them. Germline V gene sequence: CDR1 MGHRA, CDR2 YSYEKL. The CDR3 DNA reads TGCGCCAGCAGCCAAGGAGTCTTCTCCGCGGAAGCTTTCTTT. Protein sequence: CASSQGVFSAEAFF.

The J gene is TRBJ2-7, the V gene TRBV5-1; D may be TRBD1 (6 bases). Germline assignment: CDR1 SGHRS and CDR2 YFSETQ. V was pared by 0 bases and J by 4 bases, with 11 bases between. The CDR3 is made up of 14 amino acids. CDR3 sequence: CASSLEQGYYEQYF. CDR3 sequence (DNA): TGCGCCAGCAGCTTGGAACAGGGTTATTACGAGCAGTACTTC.

The sample holds one count of this clone. This chain connects TRBV2 to TRBJ2-1; 8 positions match TRBD1. Per the germline V gene, CDR1 is SNHLY and CDR2 is FYNNEI. This CDR3 spans 13 amino acids. The J segment lost 2 bases and the V segment lost 7 bases, leaving 1 base of the junction unmatched. CDR3 region: CASKQGAYNEQFF. The DNA for the CDR3 is TGTGCCAGCAAACAGGGGGCCTACAATGAGCAGTTCTTC.

V usage is TRBV24-1 and J usage is TRBJ2-3, with 9 bases identical to TRBD2. V gave up 0 bases and J gave up 2 bases; unmatched junction bases: 2. The CDR3 length is 16 residues. Germline CDR1 is KGHDR and CDR2 is SFDVKD. CDR3 region: CATSDLKRGVTDTQYF. CDR3 bases: TGTGCCACCAGTGATTTGAAGCGGGGGGTCACAGATACGCAGTATTTT.

The chain joins TRBV2 to TRBJ2-3; D is uncertain. Trimming stripped 1 base from V and 0 bases from J, with 5 bases between. Germline CDR1 reads SNHLY; CDR2 reads FYNNEI. This CDR3 is 14 amino acids long. CDR3 sequence reads: CASSEVASTDTQYF. The DNA of the CDR3 is TGTGCCAGCAGTGAAGTGGCCAGCACAGATACGCAGTATTTT. The entire variable domain, with the rest obtained from reference TRBV2 and TRBJ2-3, is as follows: EPEVTQTPSHQVTQMGQEVILRCVPISNHLYFYWYRQILGQKVEFLVSFYNNEISEKSEIFDDQFSVERPDGSNFTLKIRSTKLEDSAMYFCASSEVASTDTQYFGPGTRLTVL.

J is TRBJ1-5 and V is TRBV7-2, with D unresolved. Germline V gene lookup returns CDR1 SGHTA and CDR2 FQGNSA. V shed 2 bases and J shed 5 bases, with 10 bases lying between them. This CDR3 comprises 14 residues. CDR3 sequence (DNA): TGTGCCAGCAGCTTACGGGGTTTGGATCAGCCCCAGCATTTT. This sequence encodes CASSLRGLDQPQHF.

The V gene is TRBV18, the J gene TRBJ2-1; 11 bases match TRBD2. The length of the CDR3 is 17 residues. In germline, CDR1 is KGHSH, CDR2 LQKENI. Trimming cost V 6 bases and J 6 bases; bases outside gene matches: 13. The CDR3 DNA follows: TGTGCCAGCTCGCCTGCTTGGACTAGCGGGCTTTTCAATGAGCAGTTCTTC. Protein: CASSPAWTSGLFNEQFF.

The rearrangement joins TRBV2 to TRBJ2-1; D is uncertain. This CDR3 contains 12 residues. The V and J ends lost 5 bases and 5 bases respectively, with 7 bases between them. CDR1 and CDR2 (germline): SNHLY, FYNNEI. The CDR3 DNA follows: TGTGCCAGCAGTACAGAGAACAATGAGCAGTTCTTC. Translation: CASSTENNEQFF.

The chain employs TRBV6-6 and TRBJ1-2; 9 positions agree with TRBD1. Germline values: CDR1 MNHNY, CDR2 SVGAGI (reference sequence). The trim removed 5 bases at V and 5 bases at J, leaving 3 bases unmatched. The CDR3 is 13 amino acids. The CDR3 DNA follows: TGTGCCAGCAGTCTGACAGGGGGGTATGGCTACACCTTC. Translation gives CASSLTGGYGYTF.

The V call is TRBV10-3, the J call TRBJ1-5; tentative D call: TRBD1 (5 bases). V lost 3 bases to trimming and J lost 3 bases, with 12 bases between them. Germline V gives CDR1 ENHRY, CDR2 SYGVKD. The CDR3 length is 15 residues. The CDR3 DNA reads TGTGCCATCAGTGAAGGAGGGACGGTCAATCAGCCCCAGCATTTT. Translation: CAISEGGTVNQPQHF.

The CDR3 coding sequence is TGCGCCAGCAGCTTGGGACTAGCGGGAGGGGCACGAACGGGGGAGCAGTACTTC. This translates into CASSLGLAGGARTGEQYF. J is TRBJ2-7 and V is TRBV5-1; 14 nucleotides agree with TRBD2. The germline CDR1 and CDR2 sequences are SGHRS and YFSETQ. V dropped 0 bases and J dropped 7; count of bases not matched to a gene: 12. The CDR3 has 18 residues. Full variable domain (outside the CDR3, taken from reference TRBV5-1 and TRBJ2-7): KAGVTQTPRYLIKTRGQQVTLSCSPISGHRSVSWYQQTPGQGLQFLFEYFSETQRNKGNFPGRFSGRQFSNSRSEMNVSTLELGDSALYLCASSLGLAGGARTGEQYFGPGTRLTVT.

The chain couples TRBV7-8 to TRBJ2-3; 13 bases agree with TRBD2. The CDR3 contains 19 residues. Germline assignment: CDR1 SGHVS and CDR2 FQNEAQ. V lost 5 bases to trimming and J lost 5 bases; unmatched junction nucleotides: 16. In DNA, the CDR3 is TGTGCCAGCAGCGTATTTACTAGCGGGAGGGCCGGGTTGGGAGATACGCAGTATTTT. This gives the protein CASSVFTSGRAGLGDTQYF. Complete variable domain (other parts from reference TRBV7-8 and TRBJ2-3): GAGVSQSPRYKVAKRGQDVALRCDPISGHVSLFWYQQALGQGPEFLTYFQNEAQLDKSGLPSDRFFAERPEGSVSTLKIQRTQQEDSAVYLCASSVFTSGRAGLGDTQYFGPGTRLTVL.

V usage is TRBV11-2 and J usage is TRBJ1-1, with 8 positions matching TRBD1. CDR3 length equals 16 residues. The germline gives CDR1 SGHAT, CDR2 FQNNGV. The V segment lost 2 bases and the J segment 0 bases; nucleotides outside the gene matches: 5. In nucleotides, the CDR3 is TGTGCCAGCAGCTTAATGACAGGGGTCATGAACACTGAAGCTTTCTTT. It yields the protein CASSLMTGVMNTEAFF.